Detailed here is one T cell receptor (beta chain). Which antigen it targets is not known. No much larger clonotype is one base removed from it; base qualities were not supplied. This record belongs to a study of blood T cell repertoires in COVID-19 (dated by TCRdb to the early 2020s). Describing the broader study: Samples covering the acute and convalescent phases of COVID-19 were provided by collaborators in the United States, Italy and Spain. The material from the prospective study consisted of cDNA or gDNA derived from T cells, B-cell-depleted T cells, or PBMCs. The dataset comprised deeply sampled blood TCRbeta repertoires from subjects exposed to, actively infected with, or recovered from COVID-19. The repertoires were released in a freely available public database meant as a resource for research on the immune response to SARS-CoV-2. The samples were drawn from two sources: the first 160 participants of the ongoing ImmuneRACE study, and over 1,000 subjects contributed by 6 global collaborators. The sample metadata nearly always contained a de-identified subject ID, COVID-19 status, age in years and sex. Where HLA class I and class II types were available, the types were taken from metadata supplied by the sample provider, not from assay-based typing. The investigation overall reported the following: The amount of clinical and demographic metadata varied by source and participant and was provided uncurated.

Each collaborating institution followed its own protocols to collect whole blood in K2EDTA tubes. For TCRbeta analysis, collaborator samples were shipped as frozen whole blood, as isolated PBMCs, or as DNA extracted from either sample type. CDR1 and CDR2, per the germline V gene (reference sequence), are SGHNT and YYREEE. The CDR3 holds 14 amino acids from the cysteine to the phenylalanine. Only the CDR3 region is kept as DNA, spanning 42 bases read in frame from base 1. Deletion took 4 bases off V and 4 bases off J, with a span of 14 bases between the germline ends. TCRbeta CDR3 regions were amplified from genomic DNA using the immunoSEQ Assay, a bias-controlled multiplex PCR. Concerning the study's data processing: Within the assay, amplification of reference gene primers was used to estimate how many nucleated cells each sample contained. To quantify the absolute abundance of each unique TCRbeta CDR3 rearrangement, sequence reads were collapsed and filtered. For each sample, productive Simpson clonality was calculated as the square root of Simpson's diversity index over productive rearrangements. TCRdb took over this immuneACCESS table, retaining in-frame rearrangements with V and J assigned. Such tables are incomplete; in checked studies, under half of the missing clones stem from an unresolved V gene, and the remainder is unexplained. Clone size and the V and J calls come from that table; the DNA yielded D and trimming. This sample lists 130,000 or so clones; 60% to 85% were detected once. The top ten clones comprise around 17% of the sample.

The receptor's source is a man in his forties or fifties with acute or convalescent COVID-19. The sequence is built from TRBV5-4 and TRBJ2-5; the best D guess is TRBD1, with 6 bases matching. The sample taken for sequencing was peripheral blood. The nucleotide sequence is given as TGTGCCAGCAGCCCCAGGGGTGGGGCAGAGACCCAGTACTTC. Its translation is CASSPRGGAETQYF.